This T cell receptor (beta chain) was recorded in a study of radiation and T cells in renal cell carcinoma. At the level of the study: Nephrectomy followed 15 Gy stereotactic body radiation by 4 weeks.

Points from the study as a whole: No pretreatment tumor biopsies were available for baseline clonotypes.

This sample's time point: baseline pretreatment blood. Described treatment: 15 Gy SBRT to primary tumor, nephrectomy 4 weeks later. Radiation-treated patients gave blood at baseline, week 2 and week 4. Clear cell pathology was present in this patient's renal cell carcinoma. This clone was observed a few times. No antigen is known for it. TCRdb keeps only in-frame clones here, not all; method: immunoSEQ multiplex PCR. The table lists about 130,000 clones, around 80% of them singletons, with approximately 3% in the top ten. V lost 3 bases to trimming and J lost 2 bases, with 13 bases between them. The CDR3 is made up of 16 amino acids. Germline assignment: CDR1 MDHEN and CDR2 SYDVKM.

The chain uses TRBV28 and TRBJ2-2; D possibly corresponds to TRBD1 (7 bases). The sequencing used blood, collected from a patient whose treatment included radiotherapy and nephrectomy. This receptor was identified in a woman aged 60-70 years with renal cell carcinoma. CDR3 protein: CASSFRTGLNTGELFF. In DNA, the CDR3 is TGTGCCAGCAGTTTCCGGACAGGACTAAACACCGGGGAGCTGTTTTTT. The complete variable domain, with remaining parts taken from reference TRBV28 and TRBJ2-2, reads DVKVTQSSRYLVKRTGEKVFLECVQDMDHENMFWYRQDPGLGLRLIYFSYDVKMKEKGDIPEGYSVSREKKERFSLILESASTNQTSMYLCASSFRTGLNTGELFFGEGSRLTVL.